This is a list of T cell receptor beta chains from one sample in a study of blood T cell repertoires in COVID-19. Data came from immunoSEQ multiplex PCR; TCRdb stores just in-frame clones and leaves some out. Here the sample spans 150,000 to 200,000 clones, less than 85% being singletons. The sample was PBMCs or T cells enriched from blood (not recorded which). The receptors originated from an older woman with acute COVID-19. The CDR3 runs from the conserved cysteine through the conserved F or W. Each record gives: V gene, CDR3 protein.

V gene: TRBV19
CDR3 protein: CASMGLSKVVNTEAFF

V gene: TRBV4-2
CDR3 protein: CASSQDHNDRVYF

V gene: TRBV7-9
CDR3 protein: CASSRRGAINEQFF

V gene: TRBV6-6
CDR3 protein: CASSPAGRREFF

V gene: TRBV29-1
CDR3 protein: CSVGGGSDAGNTIYF

V gene: TRBV12-3/TRBV12-4
CDR3 protein: CASRSSTDTQYF

V gene: TRBV3-1/TRBV3-2
CDR3 protein: CASSQTRGVQETQYF

V gene: TRBV5-6
CDR3 protein: CASSHTTHRVNTEAFF

V gene: TRBV6-2/TRBV6-3
CDR3 protein: CASSSPGTSGRKSSYNEQFF

V gene: TRBV15
CDR3 protein: CATSKSGGGNEQFF

V gene: TRBV4-3
CDR3 protein: CASSQWLQSSYNSPLHF

V gene: TRBV7-2
CDR3 protein: CASTFIPGGRFDYGYTF

V gene: TRBV18
CDR3 protein: CASSPTGVGYTNTGELFF

V gene: TRBV27
CDR3 protein: CASSFATEPYNEQFF

V gene: TRBV6-6
CDR3 protein: CASITGSPYNSPLHF

V gene: TRBV18
CDR3 protein: CASSPVPGQGSMRTEAFF

V gene: TRBV5-1
CDR3 protein: CASGPHNGGVYNEQFF

V gene: TRBV12-3/TRBV12-4
CDR3 protein: CASSLTRVPYF

V gene: TRBV10-3
CDR3 protein: CAIRTSGGAGETQYF

V gene: TRBV7-2
CDR3 protein: CASSSQYWTVRDGYTF

V gene: TRBV20-1
CDR3 protein: CSAPLRRQFF

V gene: TRBV14
CDR3 protein: CASSQTSVYEQYF

V gene: TRBV29-1
CDR3 protein: CSVLGQGLHTGELFF

V gene: TRBV5-6
CDR3 protein: CASSTTSGGSDTQYF

V gene: TRBV7-9
CDR3 protein: CASSAGENTIYF

V gene: TRBV12-5
CDR3 protein: CASGLGDRDTDTQYF

V gene: TRBV2
CDR3 protein: CASIGQGTEAFF

V gene: TRBV7-9
CDR3 protein: CASSFGMWTKNTEAFF

V gene: TRBV19
CDR3 protein: CASSPSHPGARGETQYF

V gene: TRBV6-6
CDR3 protein: CASTNSRQGNTEAFF

V gene: TRBV30
CDR3 protein: CAWKIGVGGYNEQFF

V gene: TRBV4-1
CDR3 protein: CASSPWGEETQYF

V gene: TRBV19
CDR3 protein: CASRPEQGGSAEAFF

V gene: TRBV9
CDR3 protein: CASSVGSGSVSYEQYF

V gene: TRBV7-2
CDR3 protein: CASSLAQVTNIQYF

V gene: TRBV2
CDR3 protein: CASSLLAGGVNEQFF

V gene: TRBV5-5
CDR3 protein: CASSRGQFLSRNYGYTF

V gene: TRBV19
CDR3 protein: CATRGEGTTGKNEQFF

V gene: TRBV4-3
CDR3 protein: CASSQDIGVYGYTF

V gene: TRBV11-2
CDR3 protein: CASSLVFRVVSGELFF